These 28 T cell receptor beta chains were sequenced from one sample in a study of shared clonotypes between healthy human individuals. Produced via immunoSEQ multiplex PCR; TCRdb's table is partial and in-frame only. The top ten clones hold less than 1.5% of a sample with roughly 1,100,000 clones, about 80% of them seen once. The sample taken for sequencing was memory CD4+ T cells sorted from blood. The subset here: CD45RA-negative fraction. These receptors all come from a man between 18 and 35 years old in good health.

J is TRBJ1-4 and V is TRBV2; no firm D call. V lost 5 bases to trimming and J lost 8 bases, with 18 bases between them. The germline gives CDR1 SNHLY, CDR2 FYNNEI. This CDR3 region has 15 residues. CDR3 nucleotide sequence: TGTGCCAGCAGTATCGGTTTAGGAGTAGGAGAAAAACTGTTTTTT. This encodes CASSIGLGVGEKLFF.

The chain has TRBV5-1 and TRBJ2-7; 13 positions match TRBD2. CDR1 and CDR2 from the germline V gene are SGHRS and YFSETQ. With 4 bases clipped from V and 5 bases from J, the junction kept 6 bases outside the gene matches. The CDR3 sequence is 15 residues long. The CDR3 protein is CASSPTSGRLNEQYF. DNA of the CDR3: TGCGCCAGCAGCCCGACTAGCGGGAGGCTCAACGAGCAGTACTTC.

The chain uses TRBV5-4 and TRBJ2-3; 11 nucleotides agree with TRBD2. V lost 2 bases to trimming and J lost 4 bases; unmatched junction nucleotides: 6. CDR3 length equals 16 residues. Germline-derived CDR1 and CDR2 are SGHNT and YYREEE (reference sequence). CDR3 nucleotide sequence: TGTGCCAGCAGCTTCGGGATAGCGGGAGGGGCAGATACGCAGTATTTT. It specifies CASSFGIAGGADTQYF.

This chain links TRBV19 with TRBJ2-7, with TRBD1 as a possible D gene (5 bases). The CDR3 runs to 15 residues. V lost 0 bases to trimming and J lost 2 bases, with 11 bases between them. Germline CDR1 and CDR2: LNHDA and SQIVND (reference sequence). The CDR3 DNA follows: TGTGCCAGTAGTATAGACGTGGGGCAACCCTACGAGCAGTACTTC. Its translation: CASSIDVGQPYEQYF.

The chain uses TRBV11-2 and TRBJ1-1, with TRBD1 as a possible D gene (6 bases). The CDR3 is 13 residues long. Trimming removed 7 bases from V and 3 bases from J, with 12 bases in between. In germline, CDR1 is SGHAT, CDR2 FQNNGV. Here the CDR3 DNA reads TGTGCCAGCACCGTAACAGGGTACACTGAAGCTTTCTTT. Translated, it gives CASTVTGYTEAFF.

V gene TRBV2 combines with J gene TRBJ2-3; D not certain. CDR1 and CDR2 (germline): SNHLY, FYNNEI. V lost 7 bases to trimming and J lost 6 bases, with 14 bases between them. This CDR3 is 13 amino acids long. The CDR3: CASNPNSLDTQYF. The CDR3 nucleotides read TGTGCCAGCAATCCAAACTCCTTGGATACGCAGTATTTT. The full variable domain, completed using reference TRBV2 and TRBJ2-3, is EPEVTQTPSHQVTQMGQEVILRCVPISNHLYFYWYRQILGQKVEFLVSFYNNEISEKSEIFDDQFSVERPDGSNFTLKIRSTKLEDSAMYFCASNPNSLDTQYFGPGTRLTVL.

This clone was observed many times. The rearrangement links TRBV9 to TRBJ2-3, with 10 bases lining up with TRBD2. Germline V gene lookup returns CDR1 SGDLS and CDR2 YYNGEE. Unmatched junction bases numbered 8, after V lost 6 bases and J lost 4 bases. The CDR3 totals 15 residues. CDR3 region: CASKREGQGADTQYF. The CDR3 DNA reads TGTGCCAGCAAGCGGGAGGGCCAAGGGGCAGATACGCAGTATTTT. Full variable domain (missing parts from reference TRBV9 and TRBJ2-3): DSGVTQTPKHLITATGQRVTLRCSPRSGDLSVYWYQQSLDQGLQFLIQYYNGEERAKGNILERFSAQQFPDLHSELNLSSLELGDSALYFCASKREGQGADTQYFGPGTRLTVL.

This chain uses TRBV6-1 with TRBJ1-2; D is possibly TRBD1 (5 bases). Germline V gives CDR1 MNHNS, CDR2 SASEGT. V was clipped by 11 bases and J by 4 bases, with 11 bases between them. The CDR3 extends over 11 amino acids. The CDR3 DNA sequence: TGTGCCGTTGGGGGACTCTATGGCTACACCTTC. As protein: CAVGGLYGYTF.

V and J are TRBV6-5 and TRBJ1-6, with 9 bases matching TRBD1. V lost 6 bases, J lost 8 bases, and 8 bases stayed unmatched. Per germline, CDR1 MNHEY and CDR2 SVGAGI. This CDR3 has 15 residues. CDR3 sequence reads: CASRPGTGRYSPLHF. CDR3 DNA: TGTGCCAGCAGACCCGGGACAGGGAGGTATTCACCCCTCCACTTT.

This clone was seen a handful of times. The V and J genes are TRBV5-4 and TRBJ1-2; D not certain. The length of the CDR3 is 13 residues. With 1 base removed from V and 8 bases from J, the gap between germline ends came to 12 bases. Germline V gene data show CDR1 as SGHNT and CDR2 as YYREEE (reference sequence). The CDR3 here is CASSLSKLSGYTF. CDR3 in DNA: TGTGCCAGCAGCTTGTCAAAACTTTCCGGCTACACCTTC.

To note about this clone: It differs at one base from a far larger clone, so likely a read error. J is TRBJ2-7 and V is TRBV2, with a tentative D call TRBD1 (5 bases). The CDR3 length is 14 residues. Germline assignment: CDR1 SNHLY and CDR2 FYNNEI. The CDR3 protein is CAGSLGQRPYEQYF. The CDR3 DNA reads as TGTGCCGGCAGTCTAGGACAAAGGCCCTACGAGCAGTACTTC. Filled out from reference TRBV2 and TRBJ2-7, the complete variable domain reads EPEVTQTPSHQVTQMGQEVILRCVPISNHLYFYWYRQILGQKVEFLVSFYNNEISEKSEIFDDQFSVERPDGSNFTLKIRSTKLEDSAMYFCAGSLGQRPYEQYFGPGTRLTVT.

Note on this clone: Within the sample, other DNA sequences also encode this same CDR3. The CDR3 DNA reads as TGCGCCAGCAGCCAAGCTCTGGGAGGCTATGGCTACACCTTC. Its translation: CASSQALGGYGYTF. This chain connects TRBV4-1 to TRBJ1-2, with D unresolved. Germline CDR1 MGHRA, CDR2 YSYEKL. V lost 1 base to trimming and J lost 4 bases, with 10 bases between them. This CDR3 has 14 residues.

The chain links TRBV11-2 to TRBJ1-4, with D perhaps matching TRBD1 (6 bases). Trimming shortened V by 8 bases and J by 5 bases, and 15 bases separated the two germline ends. This CDR3 spans 14 amino acids. Germline CDR1 reads SGHAT; CDR2 reads FQNNGV. In DNA, the CDR3 is TGTGCCAGCGGGCCGGGACAAAAGAATGAAAAACTGTTTTTT. Residues: CASGPGQKNEKLFF.

This clone was observed a handful of times. CDR3 sequence reads: CASSGWGRGLISNEQFF. In DNA form, the CDR3 reads TGTGCCAGCAGTGGCTGGGGTCGAGGGCTCATATCTAATGAGCAGTTCTTC. This chain connects TRBV6-1 to TRBJ2-1; weak D call: TRBD2 (5 bases). The length of the CDR3 is 17 residues. CDR1 MNHNS and CDR2 SASEGT come from the germline V gene. V lost 4 bases to trimming and J lost 7 bases, with 23 bases between them.

CDR3 region: CASSGGRPYNEQFF. CDR3 DNA sequence: TGTGCCAGCAGTGGCGGGAGGCCGTACAATGAGCAGTTCTTC. V is TRBV6-1 and J is TRBJ2-1, with 8 bases identical to TRBD2. CDR1 is MNHNS, CDR2 SASEGT, per germline. The CDR3 length is 14 residues. The J segment lost 4 bases and the V segment lost 4 bases, leaving 3 bases of the junction unmatched.

This chain links TRBV2 with TRBJ2-5; TRBD2 is a possible D gene (7 bases). CDR3 length: 14 amino acids. Germline CDR1 reads SNHLY; CDR2 reads FYNNEI. V gave up 6 bases and J gave up 5 bases, with 16 bases separating them. The CDR3: CASRDSGGGETQYF. The CDR3, as DNA: TGTGCCAGCAGAGACTCGGGGGGCGGTGAGACCCAGTACTTC.

The rearrangement joins TRBV7-3 to TRBJ2-3; TRBD1 is a possible D gene (6 bases). Trimming stripped 3 bases from V and 2 bases from J, with 9 bases between. The CDR3 has 14 residues. Germline CDR1 is SGHTA and CDR2 is FQGTGA. CDR3 protein: CASSLDSSTDTQYF. The CDR3 DNA sequence: TGTGCCAGCAGCTTGGACAGTTCCACAGATACGCAGTATTTT.

This chain connects TRBV7-9 to TRBJ1-2; no firm D call. V was trimmed by 4 bases and J by 8 bases, leaving 11 bases between them. This CDR3 is built from 12 residues. Germline V gene data show CDR1 as SEHNR and CDR2 as FQNEAQ (reference sequence). CDR3 nucleotide sequence: TGTGCCAGCAGCTCCCAAGAGGAAGGCTACACCTTC. This gives the protein CASSSQEEGYTF.

The chain joins TRBV5-1 to TRBJ2-7, with 14 bases that match TRBD2. With 5 bases clipped from V and 3 bases from J, the junction kept 10 bases outside the gene matches. Germline V gives CDR1 SGHRS, CDR2 YFSETQ. CDR3 length equals 17 residues. CDR3 bases: TGCGCCAGCAGAACCGGACTAGCGGGGGGACCCCTCTACGAGCAGTACTTC. Amino acid sequence: CASRTGLAGGPLYEQYF.

This chain uses TRBV7-8 with TRBJ2-5; D is perhaps TRBD1 or TRBD2 (5 bases each). This CDR3 contains 15 residues. The V gene lost 3 bases and the J gene lost 5 bases, with 16 bases spanning the gap. Germline CDR1 and CDR2: SGHVS and FQNEAQ. The CDR3 nucleotides are TGTGCCAGCAGCTTGGACGGGACCCGCGAGGAGACCCAGTACTTC. Translation: CASSLDGTREETQYF.

Turning to this clone: This sequence is one base from a far larger clone and is likely a read error. V usage is TRBV7-2 and J usage is TRBJ1-1; 9 bases agree with TRBD1. The junction had 5 bases not matched to a gene; V was cut back by 5 bases and J by 4 bases. Per the germline V gene, CDR1 is SGHTA and CDR2 is FQGNSA. The CDR3 totals 14 residues. CDR3 region: CASSLQGASTEAFF. The CDR3 nucleotides are TGTGCCAGCAGCCTACAGGGGGCGTCCACTGAAGCTTTCTTT.

The chain links TRBV5-1 to TRBJ2-2, with a weak D call TRBD1 (6 bases). The CDR3 is made up of 16 amino acids. Trimming pared 3 bases from V and 2 bases from J, leaving 14 bases between. Germline-derived CDR1 and CDR2 are SGHRS and YFSETQ. The CDR3 nucleotides read TGCGCCAGCAGCTCCCGGGACATTCTAAACACCGGGGAGCTGTTTTTT. As protein: CASSSRDILNTGELFF.

This rearrangement joins TRBV19 to TRBJ2-7, with D uncertain. The CDR3 runs to 14 residues. Trimming pared 6 bases from V and 1 base from J, leaving 13 bases between. Germline V gene sequence: CDR1 LNHDA, CDR2 SQIVND (reference sequence). CDR3: CASSRSGLSYEQYF. For the CDR3, the DNA is TGTGCCAGTAGCCGAAGTGGTCTATCCTACGAGCAGTACTTC. Variable domain in full (rest from reference TRBV19 and TRBJ2-7): DGGITQSPKYLFRKEGQNVTLSCEQNLNHDAMYWYRQDPGQGLRLIYYSQIVNDFQKGDIAEGYSVSREKKESFPLTVTSAQKNPTAFYLCASSRSGLSYEQYFGPGTRLTVT.

The gene calls are TRBV30 and TRBJ2-6, with D perhaps TRBD1 or TRBD2 (5 bases each). The length of the CDR3 is 15 residues. V was clipped by 2 bases and J by 0 bases, with 8 bases between them. In germline, CDR1 is GTSNPN, CDR2 SVGIG (reference sequence). The CDR3 region is CAWSPGGSGANVLTF. The DNA of the CDR3 is TGTGCCTGGAGTCCTGGGGGCTCTGGGGCCAACGTCCTGACTTTC.

Only a few counts were recorded for this clone. This chain connects TRBV30 to TRBJ2-5; 7 bases fit TRBD1. The trim removed 0 bases at V and 10 bases at J, leaving 8 bases unmatched. The CDR3 is 13 residues long. In germline, CDR1 is GTSNPN, CDR2 SVGIG (reference sequence). CDR3 sequence reads: CAWSVTGTAYQYF. In DNA form, the CDR3 reads TGTGCCTGGAGTGTTACCGGGACAGCTTACCAGTACTTC.

The CDR3 sequence is CASSPPGTEETQYF. The CDR3 bases are TGTGCCAGCTCACCACCCGGGACAGAAGAGACCCAGTACTTC. This sequence joins TRBV18 and TRBJ2-5, with 7 bases aligning to TRBD1. The ends lost 0 bases at V and 3 bases at J; junction bases unmatched: 1. This CDR3 is 14 amino acids long. Germline assignment: CDR1 KGHSH and CDR2 LQKENI.

The chain couples TRBV7-9 to TRBJ2-5; 8 nucleotides agree with TRBD1. The germline V gene encodes CDR1 SEHNR and CDR2 FQNEAQ (reference sequence). Losses at the gene ends were 3 bases for V and 2 bases for J; bases not matched to a gene: 5. CDR3 size: 15 residues. DNA of the CDR3: TGTGCCAGCAGCTTCGGACAGGGACCACAAGAGACCCAGTACTTC. Encoded protein: CASSFGQGPQETQYF.

There are many counts of this clone. This chain uses TRBV5-1 with TRBJ2-2; a possible D gene is TRBD1 (5 bases). V was pared by 0 bases and J by 6 bases, with 18 bases between. The CDR3 has 17 amino acids. The germline gives CDR1 SGHRS, CDR2 YFSETQ. The DNA of the CDR3 is TGCGCCAGCAGCTTGGGTGGTGGACAAGAGTGGTCCGGGGAGCTGTTTTTT. Its translation: CASSLGGGQEWSGELFF.